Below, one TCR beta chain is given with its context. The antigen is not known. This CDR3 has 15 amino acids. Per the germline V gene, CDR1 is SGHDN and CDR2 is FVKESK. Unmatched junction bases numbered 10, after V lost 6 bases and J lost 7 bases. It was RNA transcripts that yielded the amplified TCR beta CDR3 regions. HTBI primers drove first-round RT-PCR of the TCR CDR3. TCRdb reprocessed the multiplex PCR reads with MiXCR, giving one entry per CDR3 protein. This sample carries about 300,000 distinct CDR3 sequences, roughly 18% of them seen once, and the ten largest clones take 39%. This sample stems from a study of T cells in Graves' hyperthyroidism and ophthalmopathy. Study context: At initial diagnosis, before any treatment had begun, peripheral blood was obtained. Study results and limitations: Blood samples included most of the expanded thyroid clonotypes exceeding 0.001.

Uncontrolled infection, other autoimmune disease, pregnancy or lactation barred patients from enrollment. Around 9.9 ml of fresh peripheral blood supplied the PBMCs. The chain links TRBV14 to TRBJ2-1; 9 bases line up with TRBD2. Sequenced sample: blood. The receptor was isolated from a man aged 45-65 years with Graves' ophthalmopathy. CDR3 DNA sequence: TGTGCCAGCAGGCGTAGCGGGAGAGTTTGGAATGAGCAGTTCTTC. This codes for CASRRSGRVWNEQFF. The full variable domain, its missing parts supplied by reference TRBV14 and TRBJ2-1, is EAGVTQFPSHSVIEKGQTVTLRCDPISGHDNLYWYRRVMGKEIKFLLHFVKESKQDESGMPNNRFLAERTGGTYSTLKVQPAELEDSGVYFCASRRSGRVWNEQFFGPGTRLTVL.